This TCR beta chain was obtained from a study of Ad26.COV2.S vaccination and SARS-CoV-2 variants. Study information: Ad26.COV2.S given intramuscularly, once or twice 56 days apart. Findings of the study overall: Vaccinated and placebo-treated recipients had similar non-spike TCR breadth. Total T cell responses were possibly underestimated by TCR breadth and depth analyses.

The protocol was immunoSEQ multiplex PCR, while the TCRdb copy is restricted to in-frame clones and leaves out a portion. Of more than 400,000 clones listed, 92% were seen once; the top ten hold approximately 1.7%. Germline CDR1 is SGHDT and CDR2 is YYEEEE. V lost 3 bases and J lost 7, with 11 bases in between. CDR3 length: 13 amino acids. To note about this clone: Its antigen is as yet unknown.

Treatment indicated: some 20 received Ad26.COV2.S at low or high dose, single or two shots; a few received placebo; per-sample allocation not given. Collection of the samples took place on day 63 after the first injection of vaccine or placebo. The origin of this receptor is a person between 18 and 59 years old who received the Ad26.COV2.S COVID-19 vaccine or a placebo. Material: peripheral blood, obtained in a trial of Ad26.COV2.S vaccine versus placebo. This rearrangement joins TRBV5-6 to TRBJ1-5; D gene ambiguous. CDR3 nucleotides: TGTGCCAGCAGCTCTGGGTCAAGGCAGCCCCAGCATTTT. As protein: CASSSGSRQPQHF.